This T cell receptor beta chain was recovered during a study of cytomegalovirus exposure and HLA in healthy donors (dated by TCRdb to 2017 to 2019). Notes on the research overall: An earlier analysis of some 600 of the donors reported under 300 Gb of sequence data and 95 million to 130 million unique TCR beta sequences obtained from about 180 million T cells. An early release covering roughly 640 HLA-typed donors comprised about 290 gigabases of sequencing data and tens of millions of unique TCR sequences. Among the roughly 370 genotyped donors, approximately 76% belonged to the genetic ancestry cluster associated with self-reported Caucasian donors. The study aimed to test whether signatures of past pathogen exposure could be identified by cataloging public T cell receptors. The study used immunosequencing to profile the T cell repertoires of several hundred subjects and linked those repertoires to cytomegalovirus serostatus. Along with the approximately 650-subject first cohort, a separate validation cohort of roughly 110 different subjects was used. To predict cytomegalovirus infection status, the study combined high-throughput TCR immunosequencing, statistical association of individual TCRs with disease status, and machine learning. A later analysis re-analyzed previously published TCR beta repertoires from 666 donors and added high-resolution HLA genotyping to study TCR occurrence patterns. Rather than using new phenotypic data, the later analysis identified candidate immune exposures from TCR beta sequences and from how often those sequences occurred across donors. In an earlier analysis of 550 to 700 of the donors, high-throughput TCR beta sequencing was used to judge whether each TCR beta V gene segment behaved as functional or pseudogenic. Donor age, sex, ethnicity and CMV serostatus were compiled alongside the repertoire data. A later genetic analysis took genome-wide SNP genotypes for about 65% of the 666 donors and used that subset as a discovery cohort. All discovery cohort repertoires had been generated on a single sequencing platform. Both class I and class II loci were covered by HLA typing, at four-digit resolution. The number of donors typed differed by locus, with 629-630 for A, B, C, DRB1 and DQB1, more than 500 for DQA1, 606 for DPA1, and 472 for DPB1. About five DR-DQ haplotypes were handled as single units for association and clustering because linkage in the cohort was strong. Among a few hundred genotyped donors of the cohort, an average of approximately 230,000 unique TCR beta nucleotide sequences were sequenced per donor, around 20% of them non-productive. Overall results and qualifications from the work: In vitro tests confirmed that a few of the cytomegalovirus-associated TCR beta chains recognize cytomegalovirus antigens. Because HLA typing was missing for some donors at each locus, association tests included only the typed subset. For the cohort, immune exposure information was limited to CMV serostatus. Presence/absence analyses assumed roughly uniform sequencing depth across donors, an assumption that may not hold. In an earlier analysis of more than 500 of the donors, most TCR beta V segments appeared in productive rearrangements about 87% or about 30% of the time, broadly matching IMGT annotations. In both the original and validation cohorts, the classifier was reported to diagnose cytomegalovirus status with high specificity and sensitivity. When HLA alleles, especially DR and DQ, strongly co-occurred, TCR associations were difficult to assign to individual alleles. A further reported finding was that TCR beta sequences accurately predicted the HLA-A and HLA-B alleles for most subjects in the first cohort. While some public TCRs were present in many individuals, most TCR sequences turned up only very rarely across donors. Because counts were too low, some 17 rarely observed V segments, including chromosome 9 orphons, were left out of the earlier analysis of about 620 of the donors. A group of highly shared sequence variants was considered likely to be a technical artifact of the sequencing pipeline. Some IMGT-functional V segments, including TRBV6-2 and TRBV6-3, could not be told apart with the 87-base-pair reads, so those segments were excluded. V-gene and J-gene trimming of TCR beta chains was associated with a missense DCLRE1C variant in a later genetic analysis, and the association was replicated in an independent cohort. Linkage disequilibrium might explain the correlated functional status among segregating V segments, but an unknown experimental factor could not be ruled out. In the study, some 180 TCR beta chains were listed as associated with cytomegalovirus. Compared with the approximately 720-donor mean, donors in an Asian-associated ancestry cluster had fewer N-insertions in productive TCRs, according to a later genetic analysis. In a later analysis, HLA-associated TCR beta chains showed more clonal expansion and lower generation probabilities than non-associated chains that were equally common. This cohort had only TCR beta chains sequenced, and the lack of alpha or paired-chain data limited which features could be detected. A later analysis found that TCR association rates varied across HLA loci, with DRB1 alleles showing the most associated TCRs and HLA-C alleles the fewest. Most CMV-associated TCR beta chains appeared to be HLA-restricted in a later analysis, and the HLA associations seemed to be driven largely by CMV exposure. The authors suggested that the approach could potentially be generalized to other disease states and immunological phenotypes. In a later analysis, more than 15,000 TCR beta sequences were associated with specific HLA alleles at a false discovery rate of 0.05. In a later analysis, several top co-occurrence clusters were reported to appear linked to parvovirus B19, influenza, CMV and Epstein-Barr virus.

With respect to this clone: Its antigen specificity is not known. It has no much larger one-base neighbor in the sample; base qualities were not kept.

As encoded in the germline V gene (reference sequence), CDR1 is LNHDA while CDR2 is SQIVND. The V and J ends are trimmed by 10 bases and 2 bases, leaving 18 bases between them. The CDR3 goes from the cysteine to the phenylalanine over 14 residues. Solely the CDR3 DNA is kept, with 42 bases framed from the first base. The cohort was made up of 650 to 700 healthy bone marrow donors. At the time of sampling, all cohort members were nominally healthy, though unrecorded immune exposures were likely present. The donor tested CMV seronegative, placing the donor among the approximately 360 seronegative members of the cohort. Each donor provided a peripheral blood sample, and peripheral blood mononuclear cells were used for TCR beta sequencing. The Qiagen DNeasy Blood Extraction Kit was used to extract genomic DNA from the blood cell samples. Receptor amplification or capture employed the immunoSEQ multiplex PCR assay. For the multiplex PCR, a mixture combining 60 forward primers for TCR Vbeta segments and 13 reverse primers for TCR Jbeta segments was used. The CDR3 region of rearranged TCR beta genes was amplified from genomic DNA by a multiplex PCR assay. Amplified TCR beta libraries were sequenced as 87-base-pair reads on the Illumina HiSeq System. On the authors' methods: In a later analysis, roughly 80 million unique TCR beta chains were counted across the roughly 610 repertoires, and approximately 9.9 million of these chains were shared by at least two donors. Raw reads were error-corrected and collapsed into unique sequences by a nearest-neighbor algorithm in which closely related sequences were merged to remove PCR and sequencing errors. CDR3 sequences were aligned to IMGT reference sequences to assign V, D and J gene segments. For a sequence to be retained, at least a six-nucleotide match to both a V gene segment and a J gene segment was required. Rearrangements were classified as productive when the CDR3 lacked stop codons and remained in frame with V and J, and all other rearrangements were classified as non-productive. Following IMGT convention, CDR3 was defined as the stretch from the second conserved V-encoded cysteine up to the conserved J-encoded phenylalanine. In an earlier analysis of around 640 of the donors, sequences lacking an unambiguous match to a single V gene segment were excluded. An earlier analysis of 500 to 600 of the donors classified V segments as functional when productive rearrangements were above 56.7% and as segregating when the standard deviation between donors was above 5%. A statistical classification framework was built to diagnose cytomegalovirus status from the catalog of TCR beta chain sequences. In a later analysis, TCR nucleotide sequences were compared against IMGT/GENE-DB human TR gene sequences so that V and J genes could be assigned. The TCRdist pipeline was used in a later analysis to assign CDR3 sequences and most-parsimonious VDJ recombination scenarios. In a later analysis, each TCR beta chain was defined by its CDR3 amino acid sequence together with its V-gene family, and reads lacking a unique V-gene family were excluded. In a later analysis, nearly 600 highly shared, low-generation-probability nucleotide sequences were removed to address suspected cross-contamination and a sequencing artifact. For each public chain, a later analysis derived a clonal expansion index from normalized ranks of inferred template counts within each repertoire. A later analysis computed generation probabilities with a VDJ recombination model fitted to out-of-frame rearrangements, and checked the results against IGoR. In a later analysis, hypergeometric tests were used to score TCR-TCR, TCR-HLA and TCR-CMV co-occurrence, with a repertoire-size bias correction applied to TCR pairs. To estimate false discovery rates, a later analysis permuted the HLA or CMV assignments 20 times. In a later analysis, co-occurring TCRs were grouped using DBSCAN, and TCRdist sequence similarity was added for clustering within HLA-allele-positive subsets. Repertoires with fewer than 30,000 or more than 120,000 public chains were left out of co-occurrence clustering, as were about five repertoires with anomalous nucleotide sharing. TCRdb re-hosts the immuneACCESS table, in-frame sequences only. Its copies lack some clones; in the studies checked, an unresolved V gene accounts for under half of them, and the cause for the rest is not known. V and J calls and clone size come straight from that table; D and trimming were deduced from the DNA. The sample profile shows 200,000 or so clones; about 90% of them were found once. The ten largest clones capture less than 0.3% of the sample.

The receptor was isolated from a girl under two years old in good health and CMV-seronegative. Rearrangement joined TRBV19 to TRBJ2-7; TRBD2 could be the D gene, as 6 bases match. Sequencing used PBMCs. DNA sequence: TGTGCCACCCGGGGGACGGATGCTGCCTACGAGCAGTACTTC. The translation is CATRGTDAAYEQYF. Full variable domain (CDR3 extended with the reference TRBV19 and TRBJ2-7 proteins): DGGITQSPKYLFRKEGQNVTLSCEQNLNHDAMYWYRQDPGQGLRLIYYSQIVNDFQKGDIAEGYSVSREKKESFPLTVTSAQKNPTAFYLCATRGTDAAYEQYFGPGTRLTVT.